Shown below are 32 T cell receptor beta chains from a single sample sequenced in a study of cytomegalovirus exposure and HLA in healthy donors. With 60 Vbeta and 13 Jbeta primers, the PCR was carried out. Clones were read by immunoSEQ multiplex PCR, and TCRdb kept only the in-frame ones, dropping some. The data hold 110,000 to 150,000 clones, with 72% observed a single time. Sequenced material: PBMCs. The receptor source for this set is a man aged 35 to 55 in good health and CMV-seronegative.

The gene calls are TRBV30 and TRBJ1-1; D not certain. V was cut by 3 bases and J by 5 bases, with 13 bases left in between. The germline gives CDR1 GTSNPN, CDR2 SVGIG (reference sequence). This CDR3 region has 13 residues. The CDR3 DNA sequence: TGTGCCTGGAGCGTGCGGGGTTGGACTGAAGCTTTCTTT. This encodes CAWSVRGWTEAFF. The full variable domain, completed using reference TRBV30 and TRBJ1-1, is SQTIHQWPATLVQPVGSPLSLECTVEGTSNPNLYWYRQAAGRGLQLLFYSVGIGQISSEVPQNLSASRPQDRQFILSSKKLLLSDSGFYLCAWSVRGWTEAFFGQGTRLTVV.

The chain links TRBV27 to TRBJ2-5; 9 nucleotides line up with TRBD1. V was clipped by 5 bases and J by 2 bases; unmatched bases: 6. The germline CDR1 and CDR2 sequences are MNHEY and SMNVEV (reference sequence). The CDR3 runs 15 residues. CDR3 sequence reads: CASSPWTGAQETQYF. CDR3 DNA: TGTGCCAGCAGTCCCTGGACAGGGGCGCAAGAGACCCAGTACTTC.

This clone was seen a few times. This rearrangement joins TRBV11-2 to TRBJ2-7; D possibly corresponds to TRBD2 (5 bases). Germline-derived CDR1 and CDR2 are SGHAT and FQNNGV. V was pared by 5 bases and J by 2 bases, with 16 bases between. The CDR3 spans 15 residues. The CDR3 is CASSDAVGLAYEQYF. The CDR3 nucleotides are TGTGCCAGCAGCGATGCTGTCGGACTGGCCTACGAGCAGTACTTC.

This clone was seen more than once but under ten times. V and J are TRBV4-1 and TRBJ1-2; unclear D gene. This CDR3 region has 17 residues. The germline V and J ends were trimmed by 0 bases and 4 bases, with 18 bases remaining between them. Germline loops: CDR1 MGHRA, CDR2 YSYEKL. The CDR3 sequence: CASSQEIRELPIYGYTF. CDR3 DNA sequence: TGCGCCAGCAGCCAAGAGATCCGGGAACTCCCGATCTATGGCTACACCTTC.

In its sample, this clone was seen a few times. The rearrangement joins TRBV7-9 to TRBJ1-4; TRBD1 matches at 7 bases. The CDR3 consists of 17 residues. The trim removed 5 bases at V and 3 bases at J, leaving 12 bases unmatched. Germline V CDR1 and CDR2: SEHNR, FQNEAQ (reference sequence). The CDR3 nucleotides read TGTGCCAGCAGCCCATCAAGAACAGGGGCCCCTAATGAAAAACTGTTTTTT. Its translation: CASSPSRTGAPNEKLFF. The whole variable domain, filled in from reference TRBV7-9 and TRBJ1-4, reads DTGVSQNPRHKITKRGQNVTFRCDPISEHNRLYWYRQTLGQGPEFLTYFQNEAQLEKSRLLSDRFSAERPKGSFSTLEIQRTEQGDSAMYLCASSPSRTGAPNEKLFFGSGTQLSVL.

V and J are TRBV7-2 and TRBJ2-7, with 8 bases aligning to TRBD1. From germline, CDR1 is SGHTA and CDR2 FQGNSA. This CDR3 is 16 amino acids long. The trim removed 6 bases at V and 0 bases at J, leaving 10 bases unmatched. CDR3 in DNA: TGTGCCAGCAGGAGTTACAGGGGGGAAATCTCCTACGAGCAGTACTTC. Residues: CASRSYRGEISYEQYF. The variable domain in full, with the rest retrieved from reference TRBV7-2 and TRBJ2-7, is GAGVSQSPSNKVTEKGKDVELRCDPISGHTALYWYRQSLGQGLEFLIYFQGNSAPDKSGLPSDRFSAERTGGSVSTLTIQRTQQEDSAVYLCASRSYRGEISYEQYFGPGTRLTVT.

CDR3 amino acids: CASSNGQGGIQYF. In DNA, the CDR3 is TGTGCCAGCAGTAACGGACAGGGTGGCATTCAGTACTTC. The chain recombines TRBV6-5 with TRBJ2-4, with 8 bases aligning to TRBD1. There are 13 residues in the CDR3. V was pared by 5 bases and J by 9 bases, with 6 bases of the junction left unmatched. The germline gives CDR1 MNHEY, CDR2 SVGAGI.

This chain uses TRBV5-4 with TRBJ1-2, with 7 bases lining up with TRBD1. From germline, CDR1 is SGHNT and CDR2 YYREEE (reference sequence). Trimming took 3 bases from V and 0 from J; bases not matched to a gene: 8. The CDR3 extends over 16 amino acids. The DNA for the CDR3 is TGTGCCAGCAGCTGGGGAGACAGGGTAGCTAACTATGGCTACACCTTC. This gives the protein CASSWGDRVANYGYTF.

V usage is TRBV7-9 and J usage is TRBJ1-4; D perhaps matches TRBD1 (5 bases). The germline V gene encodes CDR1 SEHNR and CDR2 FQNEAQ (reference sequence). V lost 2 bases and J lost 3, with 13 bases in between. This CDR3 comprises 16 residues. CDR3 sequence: CASSLRSTGSNEKLFF. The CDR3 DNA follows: TGTGCCAGCAGCTTAAGGTCTACAGGCTCTAATGAAAAACTGTTTTTT.

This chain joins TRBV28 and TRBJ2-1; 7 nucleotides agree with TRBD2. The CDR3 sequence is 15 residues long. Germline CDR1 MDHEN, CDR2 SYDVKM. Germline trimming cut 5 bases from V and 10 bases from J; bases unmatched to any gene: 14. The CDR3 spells CASSVGGRGWSEQFF. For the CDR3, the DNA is TGTGCCAGCAGTGTAGGAGGGAGGGGATGGAGCGAGCAGTTCTTC.

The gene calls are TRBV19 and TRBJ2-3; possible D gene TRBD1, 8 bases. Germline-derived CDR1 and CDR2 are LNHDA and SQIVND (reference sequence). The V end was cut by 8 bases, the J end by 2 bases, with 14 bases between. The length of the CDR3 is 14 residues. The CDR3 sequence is CASRTGRVTDTQYF. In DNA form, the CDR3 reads TGTGCCAGTCGGACAGGGAGGGTCACAGATACGCAGTATTTT.

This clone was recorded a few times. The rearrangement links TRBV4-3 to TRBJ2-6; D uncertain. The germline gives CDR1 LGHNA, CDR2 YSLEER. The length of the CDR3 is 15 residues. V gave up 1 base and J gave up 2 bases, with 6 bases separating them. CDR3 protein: CASSQARTGANVLTF. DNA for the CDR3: TGCGCCAGCAGCCAAGCGAGGACTGGGGCCAACGTCCTGACTTTC.

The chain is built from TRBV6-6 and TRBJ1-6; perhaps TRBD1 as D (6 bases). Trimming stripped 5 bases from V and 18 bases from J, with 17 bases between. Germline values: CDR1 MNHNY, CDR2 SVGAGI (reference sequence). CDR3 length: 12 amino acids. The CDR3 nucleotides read TGTGCCAGCAGTCTCCCCAGGGGTCCCGGCCACTTT. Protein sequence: CASSLPRGPGHF.

The CDR3 region has the DNA TGTGCCAGCAGCTTCTTAACAGGGGGCCCCTACGAGCAGTACTTC. This translates into CASSFLTGGPYEQYF. This chain links TRBV5-6 with TRBJ2-7; TRBD1 agrees at 9 bases. J lost 2 bases, V lost 2 bases, and 5 bases had no gene match. CDR1 is SGHDT and CDR2 is YYEEEE in the germline V gene. This CDR3 spans 15 amino acids.

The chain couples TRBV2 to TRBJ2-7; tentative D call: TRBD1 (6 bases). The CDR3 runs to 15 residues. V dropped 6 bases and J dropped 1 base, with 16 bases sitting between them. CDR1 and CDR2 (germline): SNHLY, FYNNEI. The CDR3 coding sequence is TGTGCCAGCAGCCCCACCCGGACAGAATCCTACGAGCAGTACTTC. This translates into CASSPTRTESYEQYF.

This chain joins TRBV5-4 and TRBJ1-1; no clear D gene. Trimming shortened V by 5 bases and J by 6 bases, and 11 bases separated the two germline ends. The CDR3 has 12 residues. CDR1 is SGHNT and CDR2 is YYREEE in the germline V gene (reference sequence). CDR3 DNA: TGTGCCAGCAGTTCTAATTTGGCTGAAGCTTTCTTT. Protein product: CASSSNLAEAFF.

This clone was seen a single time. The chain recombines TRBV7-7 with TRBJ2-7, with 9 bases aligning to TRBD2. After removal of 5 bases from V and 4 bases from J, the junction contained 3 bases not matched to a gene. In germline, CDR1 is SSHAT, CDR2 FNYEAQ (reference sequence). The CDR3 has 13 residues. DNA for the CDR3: TGTGCCAGCAGCCTCAGCGGGGGGTACGAGCAGTACTTC. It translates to CASSLSGGYEQYF.

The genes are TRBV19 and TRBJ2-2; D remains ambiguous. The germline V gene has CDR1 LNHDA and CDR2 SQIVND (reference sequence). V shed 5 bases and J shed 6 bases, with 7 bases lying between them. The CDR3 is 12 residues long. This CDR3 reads CASSFPSGELFF. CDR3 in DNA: TGTGCCAGTAGTTTCCCCTCCGGGGAGCTGTTTTTT.

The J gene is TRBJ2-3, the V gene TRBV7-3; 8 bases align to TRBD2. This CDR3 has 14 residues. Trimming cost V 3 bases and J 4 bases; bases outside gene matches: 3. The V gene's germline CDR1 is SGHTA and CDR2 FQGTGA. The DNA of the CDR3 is TGTGCCAGCAGCTTCCTCGGGGGGGCAGATACGCAGTATTTT. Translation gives CASSFLGGADTQYF. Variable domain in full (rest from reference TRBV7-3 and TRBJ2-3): GAGVSQTPSNKVTEKGKYVELRCDPISGHTALYWYRQSLGQGPEFLIYFQGTGAADDSGLPNDRFFAVRPEGSVSTLKIQRTERGDSAVYLCASSFLGGADTQYFGPGTRLTVL.

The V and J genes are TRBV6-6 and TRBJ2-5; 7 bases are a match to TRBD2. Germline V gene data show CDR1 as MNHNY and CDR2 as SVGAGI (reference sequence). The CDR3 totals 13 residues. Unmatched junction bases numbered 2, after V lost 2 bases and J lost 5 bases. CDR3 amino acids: CASSYRGGETQYF. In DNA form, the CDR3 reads TGTGCCAGCAGTTACAGGGGAGGGGAGACCCAGTACTTC.

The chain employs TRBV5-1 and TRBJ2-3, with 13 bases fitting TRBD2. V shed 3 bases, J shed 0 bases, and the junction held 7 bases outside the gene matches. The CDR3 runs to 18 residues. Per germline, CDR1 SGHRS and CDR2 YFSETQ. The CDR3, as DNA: TGCGCCAGCAGCTCCAGACTAGCGGGAGGCCGAAGCACAGATACGCAGTATTTT. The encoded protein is CASSSRLAGGRSTDTQYF.

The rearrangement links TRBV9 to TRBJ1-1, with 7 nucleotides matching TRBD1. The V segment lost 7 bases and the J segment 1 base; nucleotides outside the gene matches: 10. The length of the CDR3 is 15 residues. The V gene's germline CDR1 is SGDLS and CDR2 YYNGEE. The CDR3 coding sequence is TGTGCCAGCGGACCTAACAGGGGACAGAACACTGAAGCTTTCTTT. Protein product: CASGPNRGQNTEAFF.

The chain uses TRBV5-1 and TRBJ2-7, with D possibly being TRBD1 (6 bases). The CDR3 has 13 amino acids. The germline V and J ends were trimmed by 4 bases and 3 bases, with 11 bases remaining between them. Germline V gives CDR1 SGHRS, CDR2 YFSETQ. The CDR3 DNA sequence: TGCGCCAGCAGCCCCGGACAGATCTACGAGCAGTACTTC. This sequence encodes CASSPGQIYEQYF.

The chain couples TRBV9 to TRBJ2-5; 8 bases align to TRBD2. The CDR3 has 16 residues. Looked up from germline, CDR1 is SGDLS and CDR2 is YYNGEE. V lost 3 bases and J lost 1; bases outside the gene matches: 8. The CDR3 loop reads CASSGTSKSTQETQYF. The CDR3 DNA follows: TGTGCCAGCAGCGGGACTAGCAAGAGCACCCAAGAGACCCAGTACTTC.

The DNA for the CDR3 is TGTGCCAGCAACAATAGGGTGACCGGGATATTTGGAAATGAGCAGTTCTTC. Protein sequence: CASNNRVTGIFGNEQFF. The chain couples TRBV13 to TRBJ2-1; possible D gene TRBD2, 5 bases. The CDR3 has 17 amino acids. Trimming removed 7 bases from V and 7 bases from J, with 26 bases in between. Germline V gene data show CDR1 as PRHDT and CDR2 as FYEKMQ (reference sequence).

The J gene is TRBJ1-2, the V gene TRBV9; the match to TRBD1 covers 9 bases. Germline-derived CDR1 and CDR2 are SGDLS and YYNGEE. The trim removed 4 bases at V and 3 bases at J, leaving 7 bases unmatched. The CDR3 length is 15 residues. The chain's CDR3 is CASSPTTGGYYGYTF. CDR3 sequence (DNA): TGTGCCAGCAGCCCCACCACAGGGGGCTACTATGGCTACACCTTC.

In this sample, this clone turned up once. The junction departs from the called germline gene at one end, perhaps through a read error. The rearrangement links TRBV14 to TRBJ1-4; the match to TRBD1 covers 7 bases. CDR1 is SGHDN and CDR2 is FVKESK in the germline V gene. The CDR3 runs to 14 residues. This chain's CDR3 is CASRGDSPNEKLLF. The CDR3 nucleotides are TGTGCCAGCAGAGGGGACAGCCCTAATGAAAAACTGCTTTTT.

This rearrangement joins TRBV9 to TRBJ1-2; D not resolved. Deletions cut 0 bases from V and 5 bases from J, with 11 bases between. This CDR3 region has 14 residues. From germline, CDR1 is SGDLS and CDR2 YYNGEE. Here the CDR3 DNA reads TGTGCCAGCAGCGTAGATTGGGGAGAGTATGGCTACACCTTC. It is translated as CASSVDWGEYGYTF.

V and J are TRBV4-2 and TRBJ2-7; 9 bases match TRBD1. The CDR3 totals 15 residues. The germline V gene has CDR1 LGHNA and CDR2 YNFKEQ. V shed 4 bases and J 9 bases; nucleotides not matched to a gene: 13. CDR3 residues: CASSPKSGTGRAQYF. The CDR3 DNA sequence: TGTGCCAGCAGCCCTAAGTCCGGGACAGGGAGGGCGCAGTACTTC.

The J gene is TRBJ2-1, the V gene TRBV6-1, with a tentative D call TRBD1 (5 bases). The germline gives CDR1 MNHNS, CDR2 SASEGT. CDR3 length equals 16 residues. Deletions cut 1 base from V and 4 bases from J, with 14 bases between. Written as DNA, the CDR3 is TGTGCCAGCAGTGAAGATAGGGGTTCTTGGTACAATGAGCAGTTCTTC. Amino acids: CASSEDRGSWYNEQFF.

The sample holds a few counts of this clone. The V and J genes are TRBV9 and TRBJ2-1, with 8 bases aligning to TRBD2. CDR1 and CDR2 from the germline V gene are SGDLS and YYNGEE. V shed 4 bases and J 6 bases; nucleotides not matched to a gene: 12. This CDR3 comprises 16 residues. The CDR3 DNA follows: TGTGCCAGCAGCACAGATGTAGCGGGAATCCCCAATGAGCAGTTCTTC. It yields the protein CASSTDVAGIPNEQFF.

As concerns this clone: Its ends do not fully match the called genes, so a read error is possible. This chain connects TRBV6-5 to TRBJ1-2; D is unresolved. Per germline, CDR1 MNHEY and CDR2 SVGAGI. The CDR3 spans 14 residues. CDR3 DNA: TGTGCCAGCAGGCCCCTCGTGGGTAACTATGGCTACCCCTTC. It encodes CASRPLVGNYGYPF.